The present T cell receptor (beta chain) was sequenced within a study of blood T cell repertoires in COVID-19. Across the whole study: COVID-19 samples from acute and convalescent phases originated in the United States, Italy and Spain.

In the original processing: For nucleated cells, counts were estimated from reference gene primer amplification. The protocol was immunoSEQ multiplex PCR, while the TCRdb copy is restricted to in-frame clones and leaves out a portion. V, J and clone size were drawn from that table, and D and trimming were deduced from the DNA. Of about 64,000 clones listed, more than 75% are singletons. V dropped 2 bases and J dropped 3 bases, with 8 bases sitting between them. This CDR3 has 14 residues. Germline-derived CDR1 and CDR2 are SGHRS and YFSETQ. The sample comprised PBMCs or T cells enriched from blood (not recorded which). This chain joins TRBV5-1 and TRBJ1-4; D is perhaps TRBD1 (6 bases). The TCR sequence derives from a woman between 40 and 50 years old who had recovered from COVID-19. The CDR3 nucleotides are TGCGCCAGCAGCTTCAGGGGTTCTAATGAAAAACTGTTTTTT. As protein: CASSFRGSNEKLFF.